This T cell receptor (beta chain) was recorded in a study of cytomegalovirus exposure and HLA in healthy donors. PCR involved 60 Vbeta and 13 Jbeta primers. The protocol was immunoSEQ multiplex PCR, while the TCRdb copy is restricted to in-frame clones and leaves out a portion. The sample yields about 110,000 clones, under 85% seen once. The length of the CDR3 is 14 residues. The V and J ends lost 5 bases and 6 bases, in that order; junction bases with no gene match: 3. Germline V CDR1 and CDR2: ENHRY, SYGVKD. The chain has TRBV10-3 and TRBJ2-2, with 10 bases lining up with TRBD1. The sequencing input was PBMCs. The TCR was taken from a young man in good health and CMV-seropositive. The CDR3 nucleotides read TGTGCCATCAGTTCTGGACAGGGGGCCGGGGAGCTGTTTTTT. Translation gives CAISSGQGAGELFF.